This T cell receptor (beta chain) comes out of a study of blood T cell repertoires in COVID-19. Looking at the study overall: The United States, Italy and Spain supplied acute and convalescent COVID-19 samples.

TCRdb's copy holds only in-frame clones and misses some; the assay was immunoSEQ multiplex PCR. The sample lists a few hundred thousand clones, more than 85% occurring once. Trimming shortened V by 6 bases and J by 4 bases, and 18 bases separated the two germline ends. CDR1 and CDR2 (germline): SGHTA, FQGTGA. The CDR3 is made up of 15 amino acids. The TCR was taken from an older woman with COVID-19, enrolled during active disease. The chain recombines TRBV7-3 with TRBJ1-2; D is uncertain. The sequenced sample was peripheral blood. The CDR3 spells CASRSVEGKVYGYTF. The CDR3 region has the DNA TGTGCCAGCAGGTCCGTGGAGGGTAAAGTCTATGGCTACACCTTC.